These T cell receptor beta chains were read from a single sample in a study of T cells in Graves' hyperthyroidism and ophthalmopathy. TCRdb processed the multiplex PCR reads anew with MiXCR; each CDR3 protein has one entry. Of under 800,000 distinct CDR3 sequences listed, 12% to 15% are singletons. Sequenced sample: blood. These receptor sequences come from a woman aged 18-29 years with Graves' hyperthyroidism. The CDR3 runs from the conserved cysteine through the conserved F or W. Fields, in order: V gene, D gene, clone size, J gene, CDR3 DNA, CDR3 protein. The D gene is left open where the match is weak. Size is omitted from some rows. Given values are once, few, many or a class for expanded clones.

V gene: TRBV19
D gene: TRBD1
clone size: few
J gene: TRBJ2-5
CDR3 DNA: TGTGCCAGTAGTCCACAGGGGGCGGCCGGAGAGACCCAGTACTTC
CDR3 protein: CASSPQGAAGETQYF

V gene: TRBV27
D gene: TRBD1
clone size: .
J gene: TRBJ1-5
CDR3 DNA: TGTGCCAGCAGTTTCCGGGACAGGGGCCAGCCCCAGCATTTT
CDR3 protein: CASSFRDRGQPQHF

V gene: TRBV7-2
D gene: .
clone size: .
J gene: TRBJ1-6
CDR3 DNA: TGTGCCAGCAGAAGACACTCCTTCGACTATAATTCACCCCTCCACTTT
CDR3 protein: CASRRHSFDYNSPLHF

V gene: TRBV6-1
D gene: .
clone size: .
J gene: TRBJ2-7
CDR3 DNA: TGTGCCAGCAGAGATTTTCCAAGCCAGCAGTACTTC
CDR3 protein: CASRDFPSQQYF

V gene: TRBV18
D gene: .
clone size: many
J gene: TRBJ2-7
CDR3 DNA: TGTGCCAGCTCACCGGTGACAGGACGGTACGAGCAGTACTTC
CDR3 protein: CASSPVTGRYEQYF

V gene: TRBV2
D gene: .
clone size: many
J gene: TRBJ2-3
CDR3 DNA: TGTGCCAGCAGTGAACAACAGAGCACAGATACGCAGTATTTT
CDR3 protein: CASSEQQSTDTQYF

V gene: TRBV7-9
D gene: .
clone size: few
J gene: TRBJ2-1
CDR3 DNA: TGTGCCAGCAGGGAAGACCCGGGACTTAACTACAATGAGCAGTTCTTC
CDR3 protein: CASREDPGLNYNEQFF

V gene: TRBV19
D gene: .
clone size: .
J gene: TRBJ1-3
CDR3 DNA: TGTGCCACCCCCGTTCTCTCTGGAAACACCATATATTTT
CDR3 protein: CATPVLSGNTIYF

V gene: TRBV6-2/TRBV6-3
D gene: TRBD1
clone size: few
J gene: TRBJ2-7
CDR3 DNA: TGTGCCAGCAGTCAACGGACAGGGGGCTCCTACGAGCAGTACTTC
CDR3 protein: CASSQRTGGSYEQYF

V gene: TRBV28
D gene: TRBD2
clone size: .
J gene: TRBJ2-4
CDR3 DNA: TGTGCCAGCTCACCATTCACACACGGAGTCCCGACTAGCTGGGCCAAAAACATTCAGTACTTC
CDR3 protein: CASSPFTHGVPTSWAKNIQYF

V gene: TRBV30
D gene: .
clone size: few
J gene: TRBJ2-5
CDR3 DNA: TGTGCCTGGAGTCTGGAGACCCAGTACTTC
CDR3 protein: CAWSLETQYF

V gene: TRBV6-5
D gene: .
clone size: few
J gene: TRBJ1-2
CDR3 DNA: TGTGCCAGCAGTTACGGGGGCGGAGGAGTTGGCTACACCTTC
CDR3 protein: CASSYGGGGVGYTF

V gene: TRBV20-1
D gene: TRBD2
clone size: .
J gene: TRBJ2-7
CDR3 DNA: TGCAGTGCTAGAGATTTAGCGGGAGTGGCGTACGAGCAGTACTTC
CDR3 protein: CSARDLAGVAYEQYF

V gene: TRBV6-6
D gene: .
clone size: many
J gene: TRBJ2-5
CDR3 DNA: TGTGCCAGCAGTTACTCTTGGGGAAAGGGAGAGCAGTACTTC
CDR3 protein: CASSYSWGKGEQYF

V gene: TRBV7-6
D gene: TRBD2
clone size: few
J gene: TRBJ2-3
CDR3 DNA: TGTGCCAGCAGCCGACTAGCGACACAGGGAGATACGCAGTATTTT
CDR3 protein: CASSRLATQGDTQYF

V gene: TRBV10-3
D gene: .
clone size: many
J gene: TRBJ1-1
CDR3 DNA: TGTGCCACCAAGACCGCAGAACCCTCTGAAGCTTTCTTT
CDR3 protein: CATKTAEPSEAFF

V gene: TRBV7-2
D gene: .
clone size: many
J gene: TRBJ2-3
CDR3 DNA: TGTGCCAGCAGCTTAGAATACCGGGACTGGCGGGATACGCAGTATTTT
CDR3 protein: CASSLEYRDWRDTQYF

V gene: TRBV28
D gene: .
clone size: once
J gene: TRBJ2-1
CDR3 DNA: TGTGCCAGCAGTTTCGGGAGCCTGGGGAATGAGCAGTTCTTC
CDR3 protein: CASSFGSLGNEQFF

V gene: TRBV7-3
D gene: .
clone size: .
J gene: TRBJ2-2
CDR3 DNA: TGTGCCAGCAGCCCGTCTGGGGAAGACACCGGGGAGCTGTTTTTT
CDR3 protein: CASSPSGEDTGELFF

V gene: TRBV14
D gene: TRBD1
clone size: .
J gene: TRBJ2-2
CDR3 DNA: TGTGCCAGCAGCCAACTCTCACCCGGACAGGGAAACACCGGGGAGCTGTTTTTT
CDR3 protein: CASSQLSPGQGNTGELFF

V gene: TRBV13
D gene: TRBD2
clone size: many
J gene: TRBJ2-4
CDR3 DNA: TGTGCCAGCAGCCCGGGGGGTAGGGACATTCAGTACTTC
CDR3 protein: CASSPGGRDIQYF

V gene: TRBV24-1
D gene: .
clone size: .
J gene: TRBJ2-2
CDR3 DNA: TGTGCCACCAGTCGAGAGTGGGGGCTCGGGAACACCGGGGAGCTGTTTTTT
CDR3 protein: CATSREWGLGNTGELFF

V gene: TRBV20-1
D gene: TRBD2
clone size: many
J gene: TRBJ2-1
CDR3 DNA: TGCAGTGCTAGAGTGTATTTAGCGGGTCGCTACAATGAGCAGTTCTTC
CDR3 protein: CSARVYLAGRYNEQFF

V gene: TRBV5-1
D gene: TRBD1
clone size: .
J gene: TRBJ1-4
CDR3 DNA: TGCGCCAGCCAACCGGGACAGGGGGCTCTGGTGAATGAAAAACTGTTTTTT
CDR3 protein: CASQPGQGALVNEKLFF

V gene: TRBV6-2/TRBV6-3
D gene: .
clone size: .
J gene: TRBJ1-5
CDR3 DNA: TGTGCCAGCAGTGACGACAGTTATAGCAATCAGCCCCAGCATTTT
CDR3 protein: CASSDDSYSNQPQHF

V gene: TRBV7-9
D gene: .
clone size: .
J gene: TRBJ2-3
CDR3 DNA: TGTGTCAGCAACGGAGATCCAAATACGCAGTATTTT
CDR3 protein: CVSNGDPNTQYF

V gene: TRBV6-1
D gene: TRBD1
clone size: .
J gene: TRBJ1-5
CDR3 DNA: TGTGCCAGCAGAATTTCGGGACAGGCAAATCAGCCCCAGCATTTT
CDR3 protein: CASRISGQANQPQHF

V gene: TRBV2
D gene: .
clone size: many
J gene: TRBJ1-1
CDR3 DNA: TGTGCCAGCAGTGCGGAGGGTAACACTGAAGCTTTCTTT
CDR3 protein: CASSAEGNTEAFF

V gene: TRBV20-1
D gene: TRBD1
clone size: .
J gene: TRBJ2-1
CDR3 DNA: TGCAGTGCTAGAGATAGAAGAACAGGGGCCGCCAGTGGGCAGTTCTTC
CDR3 protein: CSARDRRTGAASGQFF

V gene: TRBV20-1
D gene: TRBD1
clone size: few
J gene: TRBJ1-2
CDR3 DNA: TGCAGTGCCACGGTTACAACGCCGGGACAGGGCTACTATGGCTACACCTTC
CDR3 protein: CSATVTTPGQGYYGYTF

V gene: TRBV4-1
D gene: .
clone size: .
J gene: TRBJ2-5
CDR3 DNA: TGCGCCAGCGGGGGTGCGTGGGAGGTAAAAGAGACCCAGTACTTC
CDR3 protein: CASGGAWEVKETQYF

V gene: TRBV19
D gene: .
clone size: .
J gene: TRBJ1-6
CDR3 DNA: TGTGCCAGTAGTATTTGGGGGCGTGATTCACCCCTCCACTTT
CDR3 protein: CASSIWGRDSPLHF

V gene: TRBV6-2/TRBV6-3
D gene: TRBD2
clone size: few
J gene: TRBJ2-2
CDR3 DNA: TGTGCCAGCAGTTACGGCCCCGGACTAGCGGCCGCCGGGGAGCTGTTTTTT
CDR3 protein: CASSYGPGLAAAGELFF